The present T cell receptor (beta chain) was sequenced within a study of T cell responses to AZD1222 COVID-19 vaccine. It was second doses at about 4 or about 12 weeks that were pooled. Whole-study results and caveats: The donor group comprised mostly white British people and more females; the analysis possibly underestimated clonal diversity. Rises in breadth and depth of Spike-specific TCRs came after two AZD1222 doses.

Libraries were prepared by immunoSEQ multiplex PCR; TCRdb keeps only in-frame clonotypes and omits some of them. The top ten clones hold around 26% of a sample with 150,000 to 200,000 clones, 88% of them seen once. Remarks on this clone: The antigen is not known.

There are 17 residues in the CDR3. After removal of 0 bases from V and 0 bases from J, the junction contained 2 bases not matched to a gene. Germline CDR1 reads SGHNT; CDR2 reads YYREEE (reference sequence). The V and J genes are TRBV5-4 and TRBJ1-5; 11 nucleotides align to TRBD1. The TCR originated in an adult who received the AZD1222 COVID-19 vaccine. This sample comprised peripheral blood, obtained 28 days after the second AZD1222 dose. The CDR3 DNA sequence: TGTGCCAGCAGCTTGGGAGGGACAGGGGGTAGCAATCAGCCCCAGCATTTT. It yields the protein CASSLGGTGGSNQPQHF.